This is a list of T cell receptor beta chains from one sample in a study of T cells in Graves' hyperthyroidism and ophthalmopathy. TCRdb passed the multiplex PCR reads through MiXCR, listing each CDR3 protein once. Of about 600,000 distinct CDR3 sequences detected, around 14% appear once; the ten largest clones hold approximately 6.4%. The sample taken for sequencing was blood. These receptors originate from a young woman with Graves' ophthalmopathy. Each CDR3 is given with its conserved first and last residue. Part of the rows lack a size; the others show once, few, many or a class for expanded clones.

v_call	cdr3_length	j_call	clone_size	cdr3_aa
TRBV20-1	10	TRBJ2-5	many	CSASGRTQYF
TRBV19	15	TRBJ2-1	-	CASSIMSSSYNEQFF
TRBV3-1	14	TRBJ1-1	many	CASSTGQGDTEAFF
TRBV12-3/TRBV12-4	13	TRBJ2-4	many	CASSLAQTNIQYF
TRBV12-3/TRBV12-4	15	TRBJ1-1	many	CASSSRQGFGTEAFF
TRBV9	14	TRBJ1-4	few	CASSWGAANEKLFF
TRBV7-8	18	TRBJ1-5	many	CASSVRDRGRGGNQPQHF
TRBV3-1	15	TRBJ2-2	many	CASALRRDKVGELFF
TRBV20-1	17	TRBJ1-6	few	CSAHPRAGTIYNSPLHF
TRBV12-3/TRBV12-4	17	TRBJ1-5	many	CASSLGLRLGSNQPQHF
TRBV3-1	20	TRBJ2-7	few	CASSQEPGSWRAGRSYEQYF
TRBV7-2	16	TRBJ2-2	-	CASSRRTSGNTGELFF
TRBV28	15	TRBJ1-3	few	CASFTGSLSGNTIYF
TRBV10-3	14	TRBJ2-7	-	CAISVNSGPYEQYF
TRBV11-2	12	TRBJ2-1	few	CASSLDDNEQFF
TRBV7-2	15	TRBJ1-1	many	CASSLVLRGTSEAFF
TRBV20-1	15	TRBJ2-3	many	CSAPDQGVGTDTRYF
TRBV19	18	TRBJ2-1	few	CASSIEGATSWAPHEQFF
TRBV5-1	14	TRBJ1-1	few	CASSLDTGDTEAFF
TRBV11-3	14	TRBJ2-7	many	CASSLDRGSGEQYF
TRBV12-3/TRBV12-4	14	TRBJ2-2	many	CASRAGADTGELFF
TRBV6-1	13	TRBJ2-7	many	CASSRDVTYEQYF
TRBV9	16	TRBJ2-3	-	CASSPGTSGTSDTQYF
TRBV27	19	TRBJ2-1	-	CASTLRGTSGRSRGGKQFF
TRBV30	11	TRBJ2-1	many	CASLPPSPQFF
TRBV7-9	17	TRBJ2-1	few	CASSQRLGQGGDNEQFF
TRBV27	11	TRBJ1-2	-	CASRTGHGYTF
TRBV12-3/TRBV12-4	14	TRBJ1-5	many	CASSFGTQYQPQHF
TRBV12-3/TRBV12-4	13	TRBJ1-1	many	CASSLRGRTEAFF
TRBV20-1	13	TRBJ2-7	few	CSAARSLEYEQYF
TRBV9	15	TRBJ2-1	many	CASSVGRRNGNEQFF
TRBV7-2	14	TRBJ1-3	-	CASSRSRSGNTIYF
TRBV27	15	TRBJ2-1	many	CASSFIGGLDNEQFF
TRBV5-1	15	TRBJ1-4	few	CASSLDRETNEKLFF
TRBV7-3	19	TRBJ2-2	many	CASSPKPFFLASDTGELFF
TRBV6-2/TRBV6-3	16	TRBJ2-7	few	CASSVPGLAGVYEQYF
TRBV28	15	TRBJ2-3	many	CASSLYLEGTDTQYF
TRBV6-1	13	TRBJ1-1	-	CASSEWEDTEAFF
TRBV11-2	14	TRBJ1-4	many	CASSLFGEDEKLFF
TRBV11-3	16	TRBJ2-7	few	CASSLEGIAESYEQYF
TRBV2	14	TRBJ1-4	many	CASTTGTVNEKLFF
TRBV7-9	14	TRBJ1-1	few	CASRPGGGYTEAFF
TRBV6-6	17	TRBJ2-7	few	CASSYFSSGLVLDEQYF
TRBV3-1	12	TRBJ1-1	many	CASSPGQAEAFF
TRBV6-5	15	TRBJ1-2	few	CASSNDRDGNYGYTF
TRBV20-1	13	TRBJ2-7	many	CSAREVAGSEQYF
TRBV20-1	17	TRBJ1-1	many	CSARDWRDGGQRTEAFF
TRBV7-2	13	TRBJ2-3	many	CASSFAGEDTQYF
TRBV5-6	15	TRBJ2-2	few	CASSLNPRGAGELFF
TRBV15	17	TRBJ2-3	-	CATSRGQGQEITDTQYF
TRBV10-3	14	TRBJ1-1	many	CAISRGQGETEAFF
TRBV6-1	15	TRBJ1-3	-	CASSDPGRSGNTIYF
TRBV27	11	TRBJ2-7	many	CASSFGQEQYF
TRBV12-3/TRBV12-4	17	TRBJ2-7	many	CASSPWQAGTSGSGQYF
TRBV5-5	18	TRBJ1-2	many	CASSRTGTGHRTTYGYTF
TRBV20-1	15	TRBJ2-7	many	CSARAFDQAPYEQYF
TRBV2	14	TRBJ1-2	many	CASSEEGRDYGYTF
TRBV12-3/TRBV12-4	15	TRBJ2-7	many	CASSLGLAETYEQYF
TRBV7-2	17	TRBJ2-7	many	CASSLKAGTGGKYEQYF